The rows below give T cell receptor beta chains drawn from one sample of a study of identifying expanded T cells in peripheral blood. The assay was immunoSEQ multiplex PCR, and TCRdb's table has in-frame clones only and misses some. In the table there are 90,000 or so clones, 70% to 90% of which are singletons. Sequencing was performed on blood. The receptors come from a person aged 18 to 70 in good health. CDR3s include the opening cysteine and the closing phenylalanine or tryptophan. The order of the fields is J gene, V gene, D gene, clone size, CDR3 protein, CDR3 DNA. D genes are given only for firm matches. Size is omitted from some rows. Given values are once, few, many or a class for expanded clones.

J: TRBJ1-5
V: TRBV6-1
D: -
size: -
CDR3: CASSEVVSNQPQHF
DNA: TGTGCCAGCAGTGAAGTTGTAAGCAATCAGCCCCAGCATTTT

J: TRBJ2-7
V: TRBV7-9
D: TRBD2
size: -
CDR3: CASQTDGGISYEQYF
DNA: TGTGCCAGCCAAACCGACGGGGGGATCTCCTACGAGCAGTACTTC

J: TRBJ1-2
V: TRBV27
D: -
size: once
CDR3: CASSLSTSSNYTF
DNA: TGTGCCAGCAGTTTATCGACCTCGTCTAACTACACCTTC

J: TRBJ1-1
V: TRBV5-1
D: -
size: few
CDR3: CASSFAGANTEAFF
DNA: TGCGCCAGCAGCTTCGCAGGGGCGAACACTGAAGCTTTCTTT

J: TRBJ2-7
V: TRBV7-2
D: -
size: -
CDR3: CASSPSGLRNYEQYF
DNA: TGTGCCAGCAGCCCCTCGGGGCTCCGAAACTACGAGCAGTACTTC

J: TRBJ2-3
V: TRBV29-1
D: -
size: -
CDR3: CSVLVADTQYF
DNA: TGCAGCGTTCTGGTAGCAGATACGCAGTATTTT

J: TRBJ2-7
V: TRBV19
D: TRBD2
size: -
CDR3: CASSIGSGGGYEQYF
DNA: TGTGCCAGTAGTATAGGTTCGGGGGGAGGCTACGAGCAGTACTTC

J: TRBJ2-3
V: TRBV5-4
D: -
size: -
CDR3: CASSLPAGQPTSTDTQYF
DNA: TGTGCCAGCAGCTTGCCTGCCGGGCAACCTACTAGCACAGATACGCAGTATTTT

J: TRBJ2-7
V: TRBV19
D: -
size: many
CDR3: CASSPPGGAIFYEQYF
DNA: TGTGCCAGTAGTCCCCCCGGGGGCGCCATCTTTTACGAGCAGTACTTC

J: TRBJ2-2
V: TRBV7-8
D: -
size: -
CDR3: CASSRDRATRGLAGELFF
DNA: TGTGCCAGCAGCCGCGACAGGGCGACGCGGGGTTTGGCCGGGGAGCTGTTTTTT

J: TRBJ1-6
V: TRBV4-1
D: -
size: few
CDR3: CASSEGRGGNSPLHF
DNA: TGCGCCAGCAGCGAAGGACGCGGTGGAAATTCACCCCTCCACTTT

J: TRBJ1-4
V: TRBV5-1
D: -
size: once
CDR3: CASSLEGRGEKLFF
DNA: TGCGCCAGCAGCTTAGAAGGCCGGGGTGAAAAACTGTTTTTT

J: TRBJ2-1
V: TRBV9
D: -
size: -
CDR3: CASSVRENSLGEQFF
DNA: TGTGCCAGCAGCGTCCGGGAGAACAGCTTGGGTGAGCAGTTCTTC

J: TRBJ1-3
V: TRBV7-6
D: -
size: -
CDR3: CASSLATRTSGNTIYF
DNA: TGTGCCAGCAGCTTAGCGACCAGGACGTCTGGAAACACCATATATTTT

J: TRBJ1-1
V: TRBV9
D: -
size: -
CDR3: CASSTPGGGNTEAFF
DNA: TGTGCCAGCAGCACCCCTGGGGGGGGAAACACTGAAGCTTTCTTT

J: TRBJ1-2
V: TRBV4-1
D: -
size: -
CDR3: CASSDRGGAICGYTF
DNA: TGCGCCAGCAGCGACCGGGGGGGCGCTATATGTGGCTACACCTTC

J: TRBJ1-1
V: TRBV7-2
D: -
size: -
CDR3: CASSSGPPNTEAFF
DNA: TGTGCCAGCAGCTCGGGACCGCCGAACACTGAAGCTTTCTTT

J: TRBJ2-7
V: TRBV7-2
D: TRBD1
size: -
CDR3: CASSPRDRASYEQYF
DNA: TGTGCCAGCAGCCCCCGGGACAGGGCGTCCTACGAGCAGTACTTC

J: TRBJ2-7
V: TRBV15
D: TRBD1
size: -
CDR3: CATSTGQGREQYF
DNA: TGTGCCACCAGCACGGGACAGGGCAGGGAGCAGTACTTC

J: TRBJ1-1
V: TRBV27
D: -
size: once
CDR3: CASSFGLNTEAFF
DNA: TGTGCCAGCAGTTTTGGTTTGAACACTGAAGCTTTCTTT

J: TRBJ1-2
V: TRBV29-1
D: TRBD1
size: few
CDR3: CSVGDRGLRGYTF
DNA: TGCAGCGTTGGTGACAGGGGGCTCCGTGGCTACACCTTC

J: TRBJ1-2
V: TRBV7-2
D: -
size: -
CDR3: CASSLVAGDSGYTF
DNA: TGTGCCAGCAGCTTAGTGGCAGGGGATAGTGGCTACACCTTC

J: TRBJ2-2
V: TRBV7-7
D: -
size: -
CDR3: CASSFAPSNTGELFF
DNA: TGTGCCAGCAGCTTTGCCCCGTCTAACACCGGGGAGCTGTTTTTT

J: TRBJ1-1
V: TRBV7-6
D: TRBD1
size: -
CDR3: CASSSQGDTEAFF
DNA: TGTGCCAGCAGCTCGCAGGGGGACACTGAAGCTTTCTTT

J: TRBJ2-2
V: TRBV4-3
D: -
size: -
CDR3: CASSQEPRNTGELFF
DNA: TGCGCCAGCAGCCAGGAACCCCGGAACACCGGGGAGCTGTTTTTT

J: TRBJ1-2
V: TRBV27
D: -
size: -
CDR3: CASRTHQGRAYGYTF
DNA: TGTGCCAGCAGAACCCATCAGGGGCGGGCCTATGGCTACACCTTC

J: TRBJ2-7
V: TRBV7-2
D: -
size: -
CDR3: CASSLMSQEKYF
DNA: TGTGCCAGCAGCTTAATGTCTCAGGAGAAGTACTTC

J: TRBJ2-1
V: TRBV28
D: TRBD2
size: -
CDR3: CASSYSGQYNEQFF
DNA: TGTGCCAGCAGTTATAGCGGGCAATACAATGAGCAGTTCTTC

J: TRBJ2-3
V: TRBV10-3
D: TRBD2
size: -
CDR3: CAGGGGGTDTQYF
DNA: TGTGCCGGCGGTGGGGGGGGCACAGATACGCAGTATTTT

J: TRBJ2-1
V: TRBV5-1
D: TRBD1
size: -
CDR3: CASSRPGQGYNEQFF
DNA: TGCGCCAGCAGTCGCCCGGGACAGGGATACAATGAGCAGTTCTTC